The T cell receptor (beta chain) under discussion was sequenced for a study of cytomegalovirus exposure and HLA in healthy donors. The sample holds one count of this clone. It was with 60 Vbeta and 13 Jbeta primers that the PCR ran. Sequenced by immunoSEQ multiplex PCR; TCRdb stores in-frame clones only, minus some. The repertoire holds some 180,000 clones, with more than 60% as singletons. Sequenced sample: PBMCs. The sequence was collected from a woman aged 55-69 years in good health and CMV-seropositive.

CDR3 DNA sequence: TGTGCCAGCAGCTCGGGAGTCGAGCAGTACTTC. Amino acids: CASSSGVEQYF. The chain couples TRBV7-3 to TRBJ2-7; TRBD2 might be the D (6 bases). The V end lost 4 bases, the J end lost 6 bases, and 7 bases lay between the germline ends. Germline CDR1 and CDR2: SGHTA and FQGTGA. The CDR3 covers 11 residues.